This T cell receptor (beta chain) was identified during a study of cytomegalovirus exposure and HLA in healthy donors. Study outcomes and limitations: Most TCR beta V segments were productive about 87% or about 30% of the time in an earlier analysis. Roughly even sequencing depth across donors was the assumption behind the presence/absence analyses. Fewer N-insertions than the approximately 700-donor mean were reportedly shown by an Asian-associated ancestry cluster in a later analysis. It was confirmed in vitro that three of the CMV-associated chains were specific for CMV antigens.

This CDR3 region has 16 residues. The V end lost 4 bases, the J end lost 1 base, and 17 bases lay between the germline ends. From germline, CDR1 is SGDLS and CDR2 YYNGEE. PCR employed 60 Vbeta and 13 Jbeta primers. TCRdb's table, derived via immunoSEQ multiplex PCR, lists solely in-frame clones and lacks some. The repertoire includes about 67,000 clones, more than 80% of them detected once, and 12% sits in the top ten. In the case of this clone: The antigen remains unidentified.

The chain joins TRBV9 to TRBJ1-1; D gene ambiguous. This clonotype was sampled from a woman aged 30 to 39 in good health and CMV-seropositive. Sequenced sample: PBMCs. The CDR3 loop is CASSPTATFGNTEAFF. In DNA, the CDR3 is TGTGCCAGCAGCCCCACTGCCACCTTCGGGAACACTGAAGCTTTCTTT.